These 21 T cell receptor beta chains originate from one sample sequenced in a study of cytomegalovirus exposure and HLA in healthy donors (dated by TCRdb to between 2016 and 2019). The library was obtained by the immunoSEQ multiplex PCR assay. For the multiplex PCR, a mixture combining 60 forward primers for TCR Vbeta segments and 13 reverse primers for TCR Jbeta segments was used. Drawn from immuneACCESS, this table holds only the in-frame rearrangements with V and J called that TCRdb kept. Clones are partly lost; checked studies trace under half to an unresolved V gene and leave the rest unexplained. Here the sample has around 200,000 clones; roughly 79% occur a single time. The ten largest clones capture around 2% of the sample. The specimen was PBMCs. Receptor source: a man between 18 and 35 years old in good health and CMV-seronegative.

The chain recombines TRBV15 with TRBJ1-1; 10 nucleotides match TRBD1. The CDR3 sequence is 18 residues long. Trimming took 1 base from V and 0 from J; bases not matched to a gene: 8. The germline V gene has CDR1 LNHNV and CDR2 YYDKDF (reference sequence). CDR3 protein: CATSRAPGQGSMNTEAFF. The CDR3 coding sequence is TGTGCCACCAGCAGAGCTCCGGGACAGGGGTCTATGAACACTGAAGCTTTCTTT.

The CDR3 reads CAISGTGSKDSTDTQYF. CDR3 DNA: TGTGCCATCAGTGGGACAGGTTCGAAAGATAGCACAGATACGCAGTATTTT. The chain couples TRBV10-3 to TRBJ2-3, with 7 bases that match TRBD1. Germline trimming cut 4 bases from V and 0 bases from J; bases unmatched to any gene: 10. Looked up from germline, CDR1 is ENHRY and CDR2 is SYGVKD. The CDR3 covers 17 residues.

V gene TRBV19 combines with J gene TRBJ1-2, with TRBD1 identical over 9 bases. This CDR3 region has 11 residues. Losses at the gene ends were 11 bases for V and 6 bases for J; bases not matched to a gene: 4. Germline CDR1 and CDR2: LNHDA and SQIVND (reference sequence). CDR3 in amino acids: CAGRQGDGYTF. The CDR3 region has the DNA TGTGCCGGGCGACAGGGGGATGGCTACACCTTC.

The chain combines TRBV9 with TRBJ1-2, with a tentative D call TRBD1 (6 bases). CDR3 length: 16 amino acids. Looked up from germline, CDR1 is SGDLS and CDR2 is YYNGEE. Between the trimmed V and J ends, which lost 2 bases and 2 bases, there was a span of 16 bases. The CDR3 DNA reads as TGTGCCAGCAGCGTCTTATGGGGGCCTGTGAACTATGGCTACACCTTC. The encoded protein is CASSVLWGPVNYGYTF.

Comment on this clone: At one of its ends the junction is not consistent with the germline gene, which may arise from a read error. The rearrangement uses TRBV4-3 and TRBJ1-5; D unclear. CDR3 length: 16 amino acids. Germline V gene sequence: CDR1 LGHNA, CDR2 YSLEER. In nucleotides, the CDR3 is TGCGCCAGCAGCGAAGATCCTCCTCGATATGGCCAGCCCCAGCATTTT. Its protein product is CASSEDPPRYGQPQHF.

This rearrangement joins TRBV7-9 to TRBJ2-7, with 7 bases that match TRBD1. Germline lookup yields CDR1 SEHNR and CDR2 FQNEAQ (reference sequence). The CDR3 contains 14 residues. The junction had 10 bases not matched to a gene; V was cut back by 7 bases and J by 4 bases. Here the CDR3 reads CASNGQAFPYEQYF. The CDR3 DNA is TGTGCCAGCAACGGACAGGCCTTTCCGTACGAGCAGTACTTC.

This sequence joins TRBV6-1 and TRBJ2-7, with D possibly being TRBD1 (5 bases). The ends were cut back, 5 bases at V and 5 bases at J, with 13 bases in the middle. Germline assignment: CDR1 MNHNS and CDR2 SASEGT. The CDR3 has 13 amino acids. DNA of the CDR3: TGTGCCAGCAGTTATCAGGACACAAACGAGCAGTACTTC. This translates into CASSYQDTNEQYF.

J is TRBJ1-1 and V is TRBV28; 10 bases are shared with TRBD1. From germline, CDR1 is MDHEN and CDR2 SYDVKM. J lost 1 base, V lost 5 bases, and 1 base had no gene match. The CDR3 has 14 amino acids. The CDR3 sequence is CASSRDRGNTEAFF. In DNA, the CDR3 is TGTGCCAGCAGTCGGGACAGGGGGAACACTGAAGCTTTCTTT.

The rearrangement uses TRBV5-6 and TRBJ2-5, with D perhaps matching TRBD1 (6 bases). In germline, CDR1 is SGHDT, CDR2 YYEEEE. The CDR3 covers 15 residues. Trimming pared 3 bases from V and 5 bases from J, leaving 17 bases between. CDR3 nucleotides: TGTGCCAGCAGCTCTTTACAGGGTTGGGTGGAGACCCAGTACTTC. The encoded protein is CASSSLQGWVETQYF.

The chain combines TRBV9 with TRBJ2-3; 8 bases line up with TRBD2. The junction had 11 bases not matched to a gene; V was cut back by 3 bases and J by 2 bases. This CDR3 spans 17 amino acids. Germline V gives CDR1 SGDLS, CDR2 YYNGEE. CDR3 bases: TGTGCCAGCAGCGATCAAGTGGCGGGGGGACTCACAGATACGCAGTATTTT. Its translation is CASSDQVAGGLTDTQYF.

This clone has a handful of counts. This sequence joins TRBV7-6 and TRBJ2-1; the D gene is possibly TRBD1 (6 bases). Germline-derived CDR1 and CDR2 are SGHVS and FNYEAQ. The CDR3 spans 17 residues. Trimming removed 5 bases from V and 0 bases from J, with 17 bases in between. CDR3 in amino acids: CASSRHRAQNSYNEQFF. CDR3 nucleotide sequence: TGTGCCAGCAGCAGACACAGGGCCCAGAACTCCTACAATGAGCAGTTCTTC.

The rearrangement joins TRBV30 to TRBJ2-5; tentative D call: TRBD2 (5 bases). Looked up from germline, CDR1 is GTSNPN and CDR2 is SVGIG (reference sequence). V was trimmed by 2 bases and J by 3 bases, leaving 10 bases between them. The CDR3 totals 13 residues. The CDR3 DNA reads TGTGCCTGGAGTCTTAGCGTAAAAGAGACCCAGTACTTC. Its translation is CAWSLSVKETQYF.

Only one count was recorded for this clone. V usage is TRBV6-5 and J usage is TRBJ1-4, with 8 bases identical to TRBD1. Germline loops: CDR1 MNHEY, CDR2 SVGAGI. V dropped 0 bases and J dropped 4; count of bases not matched to a gene: 4. The CDR3 has 16 amino acids. The CDR3 DNA reads as TGTGCCAGCAGTTACTCGGGACAGGACGGTAATGAAAAACTGTTTTTT. Translation gives CASSYSGQDGNEKLFF.

The chain employs TRBV19 and TRBJ1-2, with D unresolved. Trimming took off 0 bases at V and 8 bases at J, with 10 bases between the two ends. Germline V lookup: CDR1 LNHDA, CDR2 SQIVND (reference sequence). CDR3 length equals 13 residues. This CDR3 reads CASSIDIGGGYTF. The CDR3 DNA sequence: TGTGCCAGTAGTATAGATATTGGAGGGGGCTACACCTTC. Based on the CDR3 plus reference TRBV19 and TRBJ1-2, the full variable domain is DGGITQSPKYLFRKEGQNVTLSCEQNLNHDAMYWYRQDPGQGLRLIYYSQIVNDFQKGDIAEGYSVSREKKESFPLTVTSAQKNPTAFYLCASSIDIGGGYTFGSGTRLTVV.

Turning to this clone: An end of the junction differs from the germline gene, which may be a read error. The gene calls are TRBV7-9 and TRBJ1-5; 7 bases agree with TRBD1. The CDR3 is 14 amino acids. The V gene's germline CDR1 is SEHNR and CDR2 FQNEAQ (reference sequence). CDR3 nucleotide sequence: TGTTCCAGCAGCCGTACAGGGGTTGATCAGCCCCAGCATTTT. Encoded protein: CSSSRTGVDQPQHF.

V gene TRBV11-2 combines with J gene TRBJ2-5; D is unclear. Trimming left V 1 base short and J 2 bases short, with 14 bases between. Per the germline V gene, CDR1 is SGHAT and CDR2 is FQNNGV. The CDR3 is 16 residues long. The CDR3 bases are TGTGCCAGCAGCTTAGGAGTCGTTAGTCCACAAGAGACCCAGTACTTC. It specifies CASSLGVVSPQETQYF.

A few counts support this clone. CDR3 coding DNA: TGTGCCAGCAGCCCCAGACAGGGGGCGACTGAAGCTTTCTTT. This codes for CASSPRQGATEAFF. This sequence joins TRBV7-3 and TRBJ1-1; TRBD1 matches at 10 bases. The V gene end was trimmed by 5 bases and the J gene end by 5 bases; junction bases not matched to a gene: 5. In germline, CDR1 is SGHTA, CDR2 FQGTGA. The CDR3 covers 14 residues.

The chain uses TRBV27 and TRBJ2-7; TRBD2 agrees at 7 bases. This CDR3 region has 13 residues. CDR1 is MNHEY and CDR2 is SMNVEV in the germline V gene (reference sequence). Trimming at V came to 3 bases and at J to 5 bases, leaving 4 bases not matched to a gene. In nucleotides, the CDR3 is TGTGCCAGCAGTTTTACTAGCGACCACGAGCAGTACTTC. It codes for CASSFTSDHEQYF.

V is TRBV15 and J is TRBJ2-7; 10 bases fit TRBD1. The CDR3 runs to 15 residues. With 3 bases clipped from V and 0 bases from J, the junction kept 2 bases outside the gene matches. The germline gives CDR1 LNHNV, CDR2 YYDKDF (reference sequence). CDR3 protein: CATSRGQGSSYEQYF. As DNA, the CDR3 is TGTGCCACCAGCAGGGGACAGGGGAGCTCCTACGAGCAGTACTTC.

The chain uses TRBV6-1 and TRBJ2-1, with 8 bases lining up with TRBD1. CDR1 is MNHNS, CDR2 SASEGT, per germline. CDR3 size: 13 residues. V trimming: 8 bases; J trimming: 7 bases; junction bases outside the gene matches: 7. The CDR3 DNA reads TGTGCCAGCGCGGGACAGGTGGGTAATGAGCAGTTCTTC. Protein: CASAGQVGNEQFF.

The chain links TRBV10-3 to TRBJ1-2; D remains unclear. Germline V lookup: CDR1 ENHRY, CDR2 SYGVKD. The CDR3 runs to 10 residues. V dropped 8 bases and J dropped 6 bases, with 7 bases sitting between them. The CDR3 region is CAILGDGYTF. The CDR3 nucleotides read TGTGCCATCTTGGGCGATGGCTACACCTTC.